The 11 T cell receptor beta chains reported below all come from one sample, sequenced in a study of blood T cell repertoires in COVID-19 (dated by TCRdb to 2020 to 2021). Library creation used the immunoSEQ multiplex PCR assay. TCRdb limited this immuneACCESS table to in-frame rearrangements with V and J called. A share of clones is missing; checked studies link under half to unresolved V genes, and the rest is unexplained. In this sample the table shows about 90,000 clones, 70% to 90% of which occur a single time. The top ten constitute 0.95% to 1.5% of the sample. The specimen sequenced was peripheral blood. The receptors stem from a man of 80 years or more with active or convalescent COVID-19.

The chain joins TRBV2 to TRBJ1-2; 11 nucleotides agree with TRBD1. Losses at the gene ends were 8 bases for V and 3 bases for J; bases not matched to a gene: 5. The length of the CDR3 is 14 residues. Germline V gives CDR1 SNHLY, CDR2 FYNNEI. CDR3 protein: CASLWDRGDYGYTF. The CDR3 DNA reads as TGTGCCAGCTTATGGGACAGGGGGGACTATGGCTACACCTTC.

In this sample, this clone turned up a few times. J is TRBJ2-1 and V is TRBV3-1 (or the pseudogene TRBV3-2); D not resolved. V was trimmed by 5 bases and J by 7 bases, leaving 9 bases between them. This CDR3 spans 12 amino acids. The germline CDR1 and CDR2 sequences are LGHDT and YNNKEL (reference sequence). The CDR3 sequence is CASSTSPNEQFF. In DNA form, the CDR3 reads TGTGCCAGCAGCACATCCCCGAATGAGCAGTTCTTC.

The chain recombines TRBV6-1 with TRBJ1-3; no clear D. CDR3 size: 15 residues. Germline loops: CDR1 MNHNS, CDR2 SASEGT. The V end was cut by 1 base, the J end by 4 bases, with 11 bases between. CDR3 region: CASSEGVRLGNTIYF. DNA of the CDR3: TGTGCCAGCAGTGAAGGAGTCCGTTTGGGAAACACCATATATTTT.

CDR3 amino acids: CASSETGPAEQYF. The CDR3 coding sequence is TGCGCCAGCAGCGAGACAGGTCCCGCCGAGCAGTACTTC. This sequence joins TRBV5-1 and TRBJ2-7, with D maybe TRBD1 (6 bases). From germline, CDR1 is SGHRS and CDR2 YFSETQ. The CDR3 is 13 amino acids. V lost 4 bases, J lost 6 bases, and 14 bases lay in between.

This clone was seen a few times. CDR3 sequence reads: CAIRDGLNSPLHF. In DNA, the CDR3 is TGTGCCATCAGGGACGGACTGAATTCACCCCTCCACTTT. This sequence joins TRBV10-3 and TRBJ1-6; D gene ambiguous. The CDR3 runs to 13 residues. CDR1 and CDR2 (germline): ENHRY, SYGVKD. Trimming stripped 6 bases from V and 7 bases from J, with 10 bases between.

The chain is built from TRBV5-1 and TRBJ2-1; the match to TRBD2 covers 8 bases. V was pared by 2 bases and J by 2 bases, with 6 bases of the junction left unmatched. Germline V gene data show CDR1 as SGHRS and CDR2 as YFSETQ. The CDR3 loop spans 16 amino acids. CDR3 in amino acids: CASSFIISGTYNEQFF. The CDR3 nucleotides are TGCGCCAGCAGCTTTATAATTAGCGGGACCTACAATGAGCAGTTCTTC.

The J gene is TRBJ2-2, the V gene TRBV29-1, with 11 bases matching TRBD1. With 1 base clipped from V and 7 bases from J, the junction kept 2 bases outside the gene matches. The germline gives CDR1 SQVTM, CDR2 ANQGSEA. The CDR3 runs 14 residues. The CDR3, as DNA: TGCAGCGTTGAAGTGGGACAGGGGGGCGGGGAGCTGTTTTTT. Its translation is CSVEVGQGGGELFF.

This clone was detected only a few times. The chain joins TRBV19 to TRBJ1-5; 9 nucleotides match TRBD1. Unmatched junction bases numbered 3, after V lost 0 bases and J lost 0 bases. The CDR3 is 17 amino acids. Looked up from germline, CDR1 is LNHDA and CDR2 is SQIVND (reference sequence). In DNA form, the CDR3 reads TGTGCCAGTAGTATAGAAGACAGGGGGTATAGCAATCAGCCCCAGCATTTT. This sequence encodes CASSIEDRGYSNQPQHF.

This clone has more than one count but fewer than ten. The rearrangement joins TRBV5-5 to TRBJ1-2; tentatively, D is TRBD1 (5 bases). CDR1 and CDR2 from the germline V gene are SGHKS and YYEKEE (reference sequence). This CDR3 contains 18 residues. The V gene lost 0 bases and the J gene lost 1 base, with 19 bases spanning the gap. The CDR3 is CASSLVGVPVSLNYGYTF. CDR3 nucleotides: TGTGCCAGCAGCTTGGTAGGGGTCCCCGTTTCTCTTAACTATGGCTACACCTTC.

The chain has TRBV10-3 and TRBJ2-1, with TRBD2 as a possible D gene (6 bases). The CDR3 contains 14 residues. CDR1 ENHRY and CDR2 SYGVKD come from the germline V gene. The V and J ends lost 5 bases and 6 bases respectively, with 14 bases between them. CDR3 bases: TGTGCCATCAGTATACCGGGACTTCTCAATGAGCAGTTCTTC. It is translated as CAISIPGLLNEQFF.

V gene TRBV7-9 combines with J gene TRBJ2-6; D is possibly TRBD1 (5 bases). Looked up from germline, CDR1 is SEHNR and CDR2 is FQNEAQ (reference sequence). Trimming shortened V by 4 bases and J by 0 bases, and 10 bases separated the two germline ends. The CDR3 runs 16 residues. The CDR3 reads CASSSAGISGANVLTF. CDR3 nucleotides: TGTGCCAGCAGCTCCGCAGGGATCTCTGGGGCCAACGTCCTGACTTTC.